Following are 4 T cell receptor beta chains from one sample sequenced in a study of cytotoxic CD8 clonotypes in ibrutinib-treated CLL. Clones were read by immunoSEQ multiplex PCR, and TCRdb kept only the in-frame ones, dropping some. The sample records some 130,000 clones, approximately 83% being singletons. The sequences come from PBMCs, collected after 24 months of ibrutinib treatment. All receptors come from a human donor with chronic lymphocytic leukemia.

The V gene is TRBV10-3, the J gene TRBJ2-7; D is unresolved. This CDR3 contains 11 residues. Trimming cost V 3 bases and J 6 bases, with 6 bases left between them. Germline CDR1 and CDR2: ENHRY and SYGVKD. The CDR3 reads CAISDRGEQYF. CDR3 nucleotide sequence: TGTGCCATCAGTGACCGTGGCGAGCAGTACTTC.

This chain joins TRBV28 and TRBJ2-7; D not certain. The CDR3 is made up of 14 amino acids. V shed 6 bases and J shed 1 base, with 13 bases lying between them. Germline V gene data show CDR1 as MDHEN and CDR2 as SYDVKM. CDR3 sequence: CASRGRTRSYEQYF. For the CDR3, the DNA is TGTGCCAGCAGGGGAAGGACCAGATCCTACGAGCAGTACTTC.

The chain employs TRBV27 and TRBJ1-6; D unclear. V lost 7 bases and J lost 7, with 14 bases in between. The CDR3 extends over 14 amino acids. CDR1 MNHEY and CDR2 SMNVEV come from the germline V gene (reference sequence). The CDR3 DNA reads TGTGCCAGCACCTGGGCTGGCCAGAATTCACCCCTCCACTTT. This encodes CASTWAGQNSPLHF.

This rearrangement joins TRBV27 to TRBJ1-2; D call uncertain. This CDR3 contains 15 residues. CDR1 is MNHEY and CDR2 is SMNVEV in the germline V gene (reference sequence). Trimming pared 0 bases from V and 8 bases from J, leaving 16 bases between. This CDR3 is CASSLSTSPRGGYTF. CDR3 nucleotide sequence: TGTGCCAGCAGTTTATCCACATCCCCCCGCGGGGGCTACACCTTC.